This is a list of T cell receptor beta chains from one sample in a study of blood T cell repertoires in COVID-19. Here immunoSEQ multiplex PCR was the method, and the copy in TCRdb shows in-frame clones only, minus some. The repertoire holds approximately 80,000 clones, with around 81% as singletons. Sample: peripheral blood. These receptors all stem from a human donor in a cohort sampled during active COVID-19. CDR3s include the opening cysteine and the closing phenylalanine or tryptophan. The order of the fields is CDR3 protein, V gene, clone size, J gene. Clone sizes are given selectively: once, few, many, or a class where the clone is expanded.

CDR3 protein: CASRRTGSTDTQYF
V gene: TRBV19
clone size: -
J gene: TRBJ2-3

CDR3 protein: CASSFRIHSRTDTQYF
V gene: TRBV27
clone size: -
J gene: TRBJ2-3

CDR3 protein: CASSFLGTDTQYF
V gene: TRBV27
clone size: -
J gene: TRBJ2-3

CDR3 protein: CASSGKGGRAGPEQFF
V gene: TRBV2
clone size: -
J gene: TRBJ2-1

CDR3 protein: CATETVSYEQYF
V gene: TRBV6-5
clone size: once
J gene: TRBJ2-7

CDR3 protein: CAWSVGYGYTF
V gene: TRBV30
clone size: -
J gene: TRBJ1-2

CDR3 protein: CASSLIAPGQDTEAFF
V gene: TRBV5-1
clone size: -
J gene: TRBJ1-1

CDR3 protein: CASSLSALAGVNEQFF
V gene: TRBV27
clone size: -
J gene: TRBJ2-1

CDR3 protein: CASSTWGISLHF
V gene: TRBV5-8
clone size: -
J gene: TRBJ1-6

CDR3 protein: CASSGQGLNEKLFF
V gene: TRBV2
clone size: -
J gene: TRBJ1-4

CDR3 protein: CASSPLGVNYGYTF
V gene: TRBV7-8
clone size: few
J gene: TRBJ1-2

CDR3 protein: CASSPRQGGTDTQYF
V gene: TRBV11-2
clone size: -
J gene: TRBJ2-3

CDR3 protein: CASSPQGDYGYTF
V gene: TRBV4-3
clone size: -
J gene: TRBJ1-2

CDR3 protein: CASSWEATTEAFF
V gene: TRBV27
clone size: once
J gene: TRBJ1-1

CDR3 protein: CAWSLPGDFYYGYTF
V gene: TRBV30
clone size: -
J gene: TRBJ1-2

CDR3 protein: CASRAGAGELFF
V gene: TRBV11-2
clone size: few
J gene: TRBJ2-2

CDR3 protein: CASSLGDILFF
V gene: TRBV5-6
clone size: -
J gene: TRBJ1-4

CDR3 protein: CASSSFSGSPTDTQYF
V gene: TRBV5-4
clone size: -
J gene: TRBJ2-3

CDR3 protein: CASSGSSYNSPLHF
V gene: TRBV10-2
clone size: -
J gene: TRBJ1-6

CDR3 protein: CASSIRTGLNSPLHF
V gene: TRBV19
clone size: -
J gene: TRBJ1-6

CDR3 protein: CASSVGLAGGSETQYF
V gene: TRBV9
clone size: -
J gene: TRBJ2-5

CDR3 protein: CASSFSWGEGYTF
V gene: TRBV28
clone size: -
J gene: TRBJ1-2

CDR3 protein: CASGQDYNSPLHF
V gene: TRBV6-5
clone size: -
J gene: TRBJ1-6

CDR3 protein: CASSPTGLADEQFF
V gene: TRBV5-6
clone size: -
J gene: TRBJ2-1

CDR3 protein: CASSRPGDYEQYF
V gene: TRBV7-9
clone size: -
J gene: TRBJ2-7

CDR3 protein: CASSDGTGYRELFF
V gene: TRBV6-1
clone size: -
J gene: TRBJ1-4

CDR3 protein: CASRDTRASGSSYNEQFF
V gene: TRBV11-2
clone size: -
J gene: TRBJ2-1

CDR3 protein: CASSFTGEGLAFF
V gene: TRBV7-9
clone size: -
J gene: TRBJ1-1

CDR3 protein: CASSYSLAGGPQDTQYF
V gene: TRBV6-2/TRBV6-3
clone size: -
J gene: TRBJ2-3

CDR3 protein: CASSSQGWDGYTF
V gene: TRBV7-3
clone size: once
J gene: TRBJ1-2

CDR3 protein: CASSYDRGWYEQYF
V gene: TRBV6-5
clone size: -
J gene: TRBJ2-7

CDR3 protein: CASSSLTSSTGTSNSPLHF
V gene: TRBV27
clone size: few
J gene: TRBJ1-6

CDR3 protein: CATSDLQGTGELFF
V gene: TRBV24-1
clone size: -
J gene: TRBJ2-2

CDR3 protein: CASSPLTLADFPEQFF
V gene: TRBV5-6
clone size: -
J gene: TRBJ2-1

CDR3 protein: CASSQEVRTAGELFF
V gene: TRBV4-1
clone size: many
J gene: TRBJ2-2

CDR3 protein: CASSPPDSSYEQYF
V gene: TRBV18
clone size: -
J gene: TRBJ2-7

CDR3 protein: CASSHGGGPYEQFF
V gene: TRBV4-3
clone size: -
J gene: TRBJ2-1

CDR3 protein: CASSPGIHEQFF
V gene: TRBV27
clone size: -
J gene: TRBJ2-1

CDR3 protein: CASSAGSEVGGYTF
V gene: TRBV6-2/TRBV6-3
clone size: -
J gene: TRBJ1-2

CDR3 protein: CASSLNRWLNTEAFF
V gene: TRBV6-6
clone size: once
J gene: TRBJ1-1

CDR3 protein: CASGLGRLDHYGYTF
V gene: TRBV12-5
clone size: -
J gene: TRBJ1-2